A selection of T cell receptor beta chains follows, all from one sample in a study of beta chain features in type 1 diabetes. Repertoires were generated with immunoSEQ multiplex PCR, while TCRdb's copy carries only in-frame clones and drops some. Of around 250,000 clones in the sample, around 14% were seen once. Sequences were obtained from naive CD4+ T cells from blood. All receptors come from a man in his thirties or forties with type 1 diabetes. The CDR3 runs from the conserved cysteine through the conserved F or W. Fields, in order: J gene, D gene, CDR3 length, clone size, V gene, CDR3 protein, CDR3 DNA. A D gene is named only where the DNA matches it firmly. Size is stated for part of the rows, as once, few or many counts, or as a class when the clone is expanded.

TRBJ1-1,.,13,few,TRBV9,CASSVFGNTEAFF,TGTGCCAGCAGCGTATTCGGGAACACTGAAGCTTTCTTT
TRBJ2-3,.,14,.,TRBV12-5,CASGSGKGTDTQYF,TGTGCTAGTGGTTCGGGGAAGGGCACAGATACGCAGTATTTT
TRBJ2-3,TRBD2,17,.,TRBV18,CASSPPSSGRNTDTQYF,TGTGCCAGCTCACCACCGTCTAGCGGGCGCAACACAGATACGCAGTATTTT
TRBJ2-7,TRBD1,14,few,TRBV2,CASSTGTDYTEQYF,TGTGCCAGCAGTACCGGGACAGATTACACCGAGCAGTACTTC
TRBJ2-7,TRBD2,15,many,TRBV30,CAWSVRDYLLHEQYF,TGTGCCTGGAGTGTAAGGGACTACCTCCTTCACGAGCAGTACTTC
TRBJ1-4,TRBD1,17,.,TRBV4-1,CASSPYSGTGPNEKLFF,TGCGCCAGCAGCCCTTACTCCGGGACAGGTCCTAATGAAAAACTGTTTTTT
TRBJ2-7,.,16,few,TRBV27,CASSLSWDFSSYEQYF,TGTGCCAGCAGTTTATCGTGGGACTTCAGCTCCTACGAGCAGTACTTC
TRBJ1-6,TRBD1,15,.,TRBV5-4,CASSPDRGENSPLHF,TGTGCCAGCAGCCCGGACAGGGGGGAAAATTCACCCCTCCACTTT
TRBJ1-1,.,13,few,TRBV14,CASSHQGNTEAFF,TGTGCCAGCAGCCACCAGGGGAACACTGAAGCTTTCTTT
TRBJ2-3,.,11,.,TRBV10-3,CAIRSEGTQYF,TGTGCCATCCGCTCCGAGGGTACGCAGTATTTT
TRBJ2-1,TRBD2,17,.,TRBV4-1,CASSQLAGGQPYNEQFF,TGCGCCAGCAGCCAACTAGCGGGGGGGCAACCTTACAATGAGCAGTTCTTC
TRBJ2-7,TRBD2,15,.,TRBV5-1,CASSLEAGGPYEQYF,TGCGCCAGCAGCTTGGAGGCGGGAGGGCCCTACGAGCAGTACTTC
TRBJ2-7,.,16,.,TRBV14,CASSPNRGTPSYEQYF,TGTGCCAGCAGCCCCAACCGCGGCACACCGAGCTACGAGCAGTACTTC
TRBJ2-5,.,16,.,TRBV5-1,CASSLEGGAIQETQYF,TGCGCCAGCAGCTTGGAGGGGGGGGCTATCCAAGAGACCCAGTACTTC
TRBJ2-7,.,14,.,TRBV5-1,CASSLAGGGHEQYF,TGCGCCAGCAGCTTGGCCGGGGGAGGCCACGAGCAGTACTTC
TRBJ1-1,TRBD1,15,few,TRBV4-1,CASSRTTGEYTEAFF,TGCGCCAGCAGCCGCACGACAGGGGAGTACACTGAAGCTTTCTTT
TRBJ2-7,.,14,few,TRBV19,CASSIFGSGDEQYF,.
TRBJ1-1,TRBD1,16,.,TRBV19,CASSRDREVMNTEAFF,TGTGCCAGTAGTAGGGACAGGGAAGTTATGAACACTGAAGCTTTCTTT
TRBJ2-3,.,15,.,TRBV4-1,CASSQEAANTDTQYF,TGCGCCAGCAGCCAAGAGGCGGCAAACACAGATACGCAGTATTTT
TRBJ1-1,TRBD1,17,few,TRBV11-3,CASSFLPGQGMNTEAFF,TGTGCCAGCAGCTTCCTACCTGGACAGGGTATGAACACTGAAGCTTTCTTT
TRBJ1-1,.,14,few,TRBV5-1,CASSPGRGSAEAFF,TGCGCCAGCAGCCCGGGGAGGGGTAGCGCTGAAGCTTTCTTT
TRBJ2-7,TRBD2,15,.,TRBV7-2,CASSMGLAGSYEQYF,TGTGCCAGCAGCATGGGACTAGCGGGGTCTTACGAGCAGTACTTC
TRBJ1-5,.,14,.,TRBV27,CASSLLGGGQPQHF,TGTGCCAGCAGTTTATTAGGGGGTGGTCAGCCCCAGCATTTT
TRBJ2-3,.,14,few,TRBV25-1,CASTKRTLPDTQYF,TGTGCCAGCACTAAACGGACATTACCAGATACGCAGTATTTT
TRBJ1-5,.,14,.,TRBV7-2,CASSTDSSNQPQHF,TGTGCCAGCAGCACAGACAGTAGCAATCAGCCCCAGCATTTT
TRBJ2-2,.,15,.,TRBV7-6,CASSITGLNTGELFF,TGTGCCAGCAGCATTACAGGGTTGAACACCGGGGAGCTGTTTTTT
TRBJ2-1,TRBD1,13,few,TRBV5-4,CASSIGQGNEQFF,TGTGCCAGCAGCATAGGACAGGGCAATGAGCAGTTCTTC
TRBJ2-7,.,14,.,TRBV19,CASSPVLATYEQYF,TGTGCCAGTAGTCCCGTACTAGCAACCTACGAGCAGTACTTC
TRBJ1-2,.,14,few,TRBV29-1,CSVERHSSNYGYTF,TGCAGCGTTGAACGCCACAGTTCTAACTATGGCTACACCTTC
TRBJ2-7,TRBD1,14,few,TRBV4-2,CASSPTGQGYEQYF,TGTGCCAGCAGCCCCACCGGACAGGGCTACGAGCAGTACTTC
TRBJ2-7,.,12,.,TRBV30,CAWSARGYEQYF,TGTGCCTGGAGTGCTCGCGGCTACGAGCAGTACTTC
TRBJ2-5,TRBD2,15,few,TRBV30,CAWSVRGGSGETQYF,TGTGCCTGGAGTGTACGGGGGGGGTCCGGGGAGACCCAGTACTTC
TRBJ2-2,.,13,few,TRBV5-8,CASGHRNTGELFF,TGTGCCAGTGGACATCGGAACACCGGGGAGCTGTTTTTT
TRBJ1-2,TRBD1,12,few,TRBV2,CASSRQGFGYTF,TGTGCCAGCAGTCGACAGGGGTTCGGCTACACCTTC
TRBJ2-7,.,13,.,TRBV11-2,CASSFGQGYEQYF,TGTGCCAGCAGCTTTGGGCAGGGTTACGAGCAGTACTTC
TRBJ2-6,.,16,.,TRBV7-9,CASSFYGGTGANVLTF,TGTGCCAGCAGCTTTTATGGGGGGACTGGGGCCAACGTCCTGACTTTC
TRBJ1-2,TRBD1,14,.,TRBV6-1,CATRRGDSFYGYTF,TGTGCCACCCGAAGGGGGGACAGCTTCTATGGCTACACCTTC
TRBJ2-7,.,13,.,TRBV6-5,CATLSSSSYEQYF,TGTGCCACCCTTTCTTCGAGCTCCTACGAGCAGTACTTC
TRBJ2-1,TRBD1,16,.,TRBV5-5,CASSWDSIPSYNEQFF,TGTGCCAGCAGCTGGGACAGTATCCCCTCCTACAATGAGCAGTTCTTC
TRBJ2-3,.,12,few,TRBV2,CASRYFGDTQYF,TGTGCCAGCAGGTACTTCGGGGATACGCAGTATTTT
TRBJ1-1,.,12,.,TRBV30,CAWSRMNTEAFF,TGTGCCTGGAGCCGTATGAACACTGAAGCTTTCTTT
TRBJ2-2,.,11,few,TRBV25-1,CASSLTGELFF,TGTGCCAGCAGTCTTACCGGGGAGCTGTTTTTT
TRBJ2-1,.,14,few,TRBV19,CASRRTNDNNEQFF,TGTGCCAGTAGGCGGACAAACGATAACAATGAGCAGTTCTTC
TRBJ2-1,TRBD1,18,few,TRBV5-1,CASSLEGPDRASYNEQFF,TGCGCCAGCAGCTTGGAAGGCCCCGACAGGGCCTCCTACAATGAGCAGTTCTTC
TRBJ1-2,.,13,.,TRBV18,CASLPGGESGYTF,TGTGCCAGCTTGCCCGGGGGGGAATCGGGCTACACCTTC
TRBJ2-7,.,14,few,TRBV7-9,CASSKRELLYEQYF,TGTGCCAGCAGCAAACGGGAGCTACTCTACGAGCAGTACTTC
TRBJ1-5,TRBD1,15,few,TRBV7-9,CASSLEGRGHQPQHF,TGTGCCAGCAGCTTAGAGGGCAGGGGGCATCAGCCCCAGCATTTT
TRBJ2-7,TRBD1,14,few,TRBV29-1,CSVGSYRGTYEQYF,TGCAGCGTTGGTAGTTACAGGGGAACCTACGAGCAGTACTTC